This TCR beta chain was obtained from a study of T cell responses to AZD1222 COVID-19 vaccine. Study conclusions and caveats: Just a handful of AZD1222 recipients were seropositive at baseline. Spike-specific TCRs gained breadth and depth after people received two AZD1222 doses. Unmutated variant regions are reportedly the target of nearly half of TCRs that are spike-specific.

TCRdb's table, derived via immunoSEQ multiplex PCR, lists solely in-frame clones and lacks some. The profile covers 170,000 or so clones, with around nine tenths appearing a single time and about 2.6% taken by the ten largest. A word on this clone: The antigen is undetermined.

V dropped 5 bases and J dropped 7; count of bases not matched to a gene: 9. In germline, CDR1 is LGHNA, CDR2 YNFKEQ. The CDR3 has 15 amino acids. The sequence came from an adult in good health. This specimen was peripheral blood, taken on day 0 of AZD1222 vaccination. This sequence joins TRBV4-2 and TRBJ1-4; the match to TRBD1 covers 8 bases. CDR3 amino acids: CASSSLTGGSEKLFF. The CDR3 DNA reads as TGTGCCAGCAGCTCTCTCACAGGGGGTTCTGAAAAACTGTTTTTT.